The 18 T cell receptor beta chains below all came from one sample that was sequenced in a study of blood T cell repertoires in COVID-19 (dated by TCRdb to 2020 to 2021). The receptor library was made with the immunoSEQ multiplex PCR assay. TCRdb obtained this table from immuneACCESS and retained in-frame rearrangements with V and J assigned. These tables miss some clones; where compared with another copy, unresolved V genes account for less than half of the shortfall, and the remainder is unexplained. Here the sample has 270,000 or so clones; approximately 88% occur a single time. The ten largest clones take up roughly 1.2% of the sample. Sample: PBMCs or T cells enriched from blood (not recorded which). The receptor source for this set is a woman in her thirties or forties with acute COVID-19.

The chain is built from TRBV9 and TRBJ1-4; TRBD1 might be the D (6 bases). Germline V gene lookup returns CDR1 SGDLS and CDR2 YYNGEE. V lost 4 bases and J 8 bases, leaving 18 bases between the germline ends. The CDR3 has 15 amino acids. This chain's CDR3 is CASSQYVGAGEKLFF. The CDR3 nucleotides are TGTGCCAGCAGCCAATACGTGGGGGCTGGGGAAAAACTGTTTTTT.

The rearrangement joins TRBV7-3 to TRBJ2-3, with 7 bases fitting TRBD2. Losses at the gene ends were 5 bases for V and 4 bases for J; bases not matched to a gene: 9. The CDR3 contains 15 residues. Germline CDR1 SGHTA, CDR2 FQGTGA. The chain's CDR3 is CASSLERGPPDTQYF. The CDR3 nucleotides are TGTGCCAGCAGCCTGGAGCGGGGACCACCAGATACGCAGTATTTT.

The chain couples TRBV11-2 to TRBJ1-1, with D maybe TRBD1 (5 bases). The CDR3 sequence is 14 residues long. Trimming removed 5 bases from V and 4 bases from J, with 14 bases in between. Germline V CDR1 and CDR2: SGHAT, FQNNGV. In DNA, the CDR3 is TGTGCCAGCAGCCCCACCGGGGGAAGCACTGAAGCTTTCTTT. Translated: CASSPTGGSTEAFF.

CDR3 coding DNA: TGCAGCGTCCCCCGTTGGGGCCGCGGGGGAGAGACCCAGTACTTC. This encodes CSVPRWGRGGETQYF. The chain couples TRBV29-1 to TRBJ2-5; TRBD2 matches 7 bases. Germline CDR1 reads SQVTM; CDR2 reads ANQGSEA. The CDR3 has 15 amino acids. Germline trimming cut 6 bases from V and 4 bases from J; bases unmatched to any gene: 14.

This clone was counted a few times. The rearrangement links TRBV15 to TRBJ2-1; D is undetermined. This CDR3 spans 16 amino acids. Trimming took 0 bases from V and 1 from J, leaving 10 bases between them. Germline V gene lookup returns CDR1 LNHNV and CDR2 YYDKDF (reference sequence). In nucleotides, the CDR3 is TGTGCCACCAGCAGAGATAACCCTAGGTCCTACAATGAGCAGTTCTTC. Translated: CATSRDNPRSYNEQFF.

V usage is TRBV7-2 and J usage is TRBJ1-3, with D possibly matching TRBD1 (5 bases). The CDR3 loop spans 15 amino acids. CDR1 is SGHTA, CDR2 FQGNSA, per germline. V was cut by 3 bases and J by 1 base, with 10 bases left in between. CDR3 loop: CASSFFGGSGNTIYF. The CDR3 DNA reads TGTGCCAGCAGCTTCTTTGGGGGGTCTGGAAACACCATATATTTT.

This clone was observed a few times. The chain combines TRBV4-3 with TRBJ2-3, with a tentative D call TRBD2 (6 bases). V was clipped by 0 bases and J by 10 bases, with 11 bases between them. The CDR3 loop spans 13 amino acids. From germline, CDR1 is LGHNA and CDR2 YSLEER. The CDR3 DNA reads as TGCGCCAGCAGCCAAGATCGCGGGGTTTCGCAGTATTTT. It translates to CASSQDRGVSQYF.

V and J are TRBV2 and TRBJ1-1, with D possibly matching TRBD1 (5 bases). In germline, CDR1 is SNHLY, CDR2 FYNNEI. The CDR3 spans 14 residues. The V gene lost 7 bases and the J gene lost 4 bases, with 16 bases spanning the gap. CDR3 nucleotides: TGTGCCAGCAAACTTAACCCAGGGCCCACTGAAGCTTTCTTT. Translated: CASKLNPGPTEAFF.

The CDR3 region is CASSPGQGAGYEQYV. In nucleotides, the CDR3 is TGTGCCAGCAGCCCCGGACAGGGGGCCGGGTACGAGCAGTACGTC. V gene TRBV7-2 combines with J gene TRBJ2-7, with TRBD1 matching 11 bases. The V gene end was trimmed by 5 bases and the J gene end by 4 bases; junction bases not matched to a gene: 7. Per the germline V gene, CDR1 is SGHTA and CDR2 is FQGNSA. The CDR3 runs to 15 residues.

The chain links TRBV7-3 to TRBJ2-7; TRBD1 matches 7 bases. The V and J ends lost 6 bases and 6 bases, in that order; junction bases with no gene match: 5. CDR1 and CDR2 (germline): SGHTA, FQGTGA. CDR3 length equals 12 residues. CDR3 sequence: CASSSGGGEQYF. CDR3 nucleotides: TGTGCCAGCAGTTCAGGGGGTGGCGAGCAGTACTTC.

The chain joins TRBV18 to TRBJ1-2; TRBD1 aligns across 8 bases. This CDR3 region has 15 residues. Germline CDR1 reads KGHSH; CDR2 reads LQKENI. J was trimmed by 8 bases and V by 3 bases; bases with no gene match: 11. The CDR3 DNA reads as TGTGCCAGCTCACCGACGTTCGGACAGGGAATCGGCTACACCTTC. Its protein product is CASSPTFGQGIGYTF. The variable domain in full, completed from reference TRBV18 and TRBJ1-2, reads NAGVMQNPRHLVRRRGQEARLRCSPMKGHSHVYWYRQLPEEGLKFMVYLQKENIIDESGMPKERFSAEFPKEGPSILRIQQVVRGDSAAYFCASSPTFGQGIGYTFGSGTRLTVV.

The rearrangement links TRBV9 to TRBJ2-1, with D possibly TRBD1 on 5 matching bases. V shed 0 bases and J shed 2 bases, with 9 bases lying between them. The CDR3 length is 15 residues. From germline, CDR1 is SGDLS and CDR2 YYNGEE. CDR3 DNA: TGTGCCAGCAGCGTAGGGGGCCACACCTACAATGAGCAGTTCTTC. Amino acid sequence: CASSVGGHTYNEQFF.

The chain has TRBV12-3 or TRBV12-4 and TRBJ1-5, with D unresolved. Trimming cost V 5 bases and J 4 bases, with 6 bases left between them. This CDR3 spans 12 amino acids. CDR3 protein: CASSRGNQPQHF. CDR3 nucleotide sequence: TGTGCCAGCAGTCGGGGAAATCAGCCCCAGCATTTT.

The chain uses TRBV29-1 and TRBJ2-3; possible D gene TRBD1, 6 bases. The CDR3 runs 13 residues. The germline V and J ends were trimmed by 6 bases and 0 bases, with 10 bases remaining between them. Germline V lookup: CDR1 SQVTM, CDR2 ANQGSEA. The chain's CDR3 is CSVQGRSTDTQYF. The CDR3 DNA reads TGCAGCGTACAGGGTCGGAGCACAGATACGCAGTATTTT.

The chain couples TRBV10-2 to TRBJ2-3, with D uncertain. Per germline, CDR1 WSHSY and CDR2 SAAADI. V was shortened by 3 bases and J by 5 bases, with 21 bases between the two germline ends. The CDR3 is 17 amino acids. CDR3 DNA: TGCGCCAGCAGTGAATTCTACTCCCACCAGAGGAGAGATACGCAGTATTTT. Translated, it gives CASSEFYSHQRRDTQYF.

V gene TRBV28 combines with J gene TRBJ1-1, with D tentatively TRBD1 (6 bases). Germline CDR1 is MDHEN and CDR2 is SYDVKM. The CDR3 has 16 residues. Trimming pared 4 bases from V and 0 bases from J, leaving 15 bases between. The CDR3 spells CASSSPGVRMNTEAFF. The CDR3 DNA reads TGTGCCAGCAGTTCACCAGGGGTGAGAATGAACACTGAAGCTTTCTTT.

This rearrangement joins TRBV28 to TRBJ1-2; D might be TRBD1 (6 bases). The CDR3 totals 15 residues. CDR1 and CDR2 (germline): MDHEN, SYDVKM. The germline V and J ends were trimmed by 10 bases and 4 bases, with 22 bases remaining between them. The CDR3 reads CATTGTPPRIYGYTF. CDR3 DNA sequence: TGTGCCACCACCGGGACACCGCCTAGGATCTATGGCTACACCTTC.

The gene calls are TRBV7-2 and TRBJ2-1; 7 bases are shared with TRBD2. CDR1 and CDR2 (germline): SGHTA, FQGNSA. Unmatched junction bases numbered 7, after V lost 0 bases and J lost 2 bases. The CDR3 contains 17 residues. The CDR3 sequence: CASSLASSGPPYNEQFF. The DNA for the CDR3 is TGTGCCAGCAGCTTAGCGAGTAGCGGGCCGCCCTACAATGAGCAGTTCTTC.